This TCR beta chain comes out of a study of T cell responses to AZD1222 COVID-19 vaccine (dated by TCRdb to 2020 to 2022). Turning to the overall study: A total of just over 230 trial participants underwent TCR sequencing, of whom some 200 had received two doses of AZD1222 and about 25 had received two doses of the MenACWY control vaccine. Trial participants were enrolled into age subgroups of 18-55, 56-69 and 70-plus years, which contained 148, 28 and 57 TCR-sequenced participants, respectively. The research as a whole found: Vaccine-associated CD4 TCRs spanned the whole spike protein, with dominant responses in regions 160-218 and 743-854. The 56-69-year group was small, and its depth increase did not reach significance, likely because of low power. No day 14 peak-response samples were available, so repertoires were characterized only after the peak T cell response. After two AZD1222 doses, both the breadth and the depth of spike-specific TCRs were significantly higher than at day 0 and than in MenACWY recipients. Reportedly, almost half of the unique spike-specific TCRs recognized epitopes lying outside the regions that are mutated in the B.1.351 and B.1.1.7 variants. Conclusions about previously exposed vaccinees were limited because only six AZD1222 recipients were SARS-CoV-2 seropositive at baseline. Most participants were white British and females outnumbered males, and the authors suggested that clonal diversity may have been underestimated.

As concerns this clone: Its antigen remains unidentified. No much larger clonotype is one base removed from it; base qualities were not supplied.

According to the study, the label for this sample's time point signals: baseline before first vaccination. This specimen's treatment or condition label, interpreted: meningococcal conjugate vaccine given as trial control. Vaccinee samples came from UK trials COV001 and COV002, including a single-blind randomized controlled phase 2/3 trial of AZD1222 (ChAdOx1 nCoV-19) in healthy adults. Trial participant PBMC samples were collected at day 0 and day 28 after the second dose for TCRbeta chain sequencing. The germline V gene (reference sequence) provides CDR1 SGHNT and CDR2 YYREEE. The CDR3 measures 14 amino acids from cysteine to phenylalanine. The sequence is cut down to CDR3 DNA, 42 bases in frame from base 1. V sheds 2 bases and J sheds 7 bases, leaving 10 bases between their ends. The CDR3 regions of human TCRbeta chains were analyzed by immunosequencing. Per the authors' processing: TCRs in the repertoires were matched against a reference library of SARS-CoV-2-specific TCRs that had been generated with the MIRA antigen-specificity platform. Breadth was defined as the fraction of unique TCRs that were SARS-CoV-2-associated. Depth was defined as the fraction of total T cells that were SARS-CoV-2-associated. Using the MIRA data, each spike-specific TCR was mapped to the spike region that the TCR reacts to and placed in a CD4 or CD8 class. Log10-transformed breadth and depth values were compared by one-way ANOVA with Sidak's multiple comparisons tests. The clones in this table, taken by TCRdb from immuneACCESS, are in-frame only. Not every clone is retained; where verified, under half of the shortfall comes from an unresolved V gene, and the cause of the rest is unknown. That table is the source of V, J and clone size, and D and trimming were worked out from the DNA. The sample yields under 150,000 clones; 82% were counted once. The ten largest clones represent roughly 4% of the sample.

The material was peripheral blood, obtained on day 0 of MenACWY control vaccination. The sequence derives from an adult in good health. The chain is made from TRBV5-4 and TRBJ1-6, with the D segment identity uncertain. The bases are TGTGCCAGCAGCTTAGTGACGAGGAATTCACCCCTCCACTTT. The translation is CASSLVTRNSPLHF.